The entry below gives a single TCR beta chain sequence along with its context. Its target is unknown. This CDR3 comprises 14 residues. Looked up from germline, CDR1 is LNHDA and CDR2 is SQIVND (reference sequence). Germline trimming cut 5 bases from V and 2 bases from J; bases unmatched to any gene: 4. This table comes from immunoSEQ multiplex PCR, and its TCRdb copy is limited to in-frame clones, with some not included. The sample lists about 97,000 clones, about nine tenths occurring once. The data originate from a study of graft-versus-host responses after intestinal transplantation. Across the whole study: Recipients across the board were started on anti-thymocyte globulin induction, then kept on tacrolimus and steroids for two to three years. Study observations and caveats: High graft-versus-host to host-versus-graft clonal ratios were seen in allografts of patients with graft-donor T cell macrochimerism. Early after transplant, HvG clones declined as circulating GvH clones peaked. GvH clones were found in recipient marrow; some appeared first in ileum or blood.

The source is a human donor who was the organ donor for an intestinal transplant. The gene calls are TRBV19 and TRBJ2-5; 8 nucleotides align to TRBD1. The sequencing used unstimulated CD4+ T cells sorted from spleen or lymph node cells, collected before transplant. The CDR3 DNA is TGTGCCAGTAGTGCCCGGGACAGGCAAGAGACCCAGTACTTC. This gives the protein CASSARDRQETQYF.